This T cell receptor (beta chain) comes out of a study of PD-1 blockade in mismatch repair-deficient tumors. Study-wide points: Rapid post-treatment expansion, then contraction, generally preceding radiologic response, marked tumor-resident clones.

Trimming took 0 bases from V and 4 from J; bases not matched to a gene: 7. This CDR3 region has 16 residues. Germline CDR1 reads SGHAT; CDR2 reads FQDESV (reference sequence). Libraries were prepared by immunoSEQ multiplex PCR; TCRdb keeps only in-frame clonotypes and omits some of them. The table has roughly 130,000 clones, almost 90% seen once. Points on this clone: Its antigen is unknown.

PCR or immunohistochemistry showed mismatch repair deficiency in every enrolled patient. This clonotype originated in an adult with mismatch repair-deficient cancer. This chain connects TRBV11-1 to TRBJ2-7, with TRBD2 matching 9 bases. Material: peripheral blood, obtained approximately 73 weeks after starting pembrolizumab. The chain's CDR3 is CASSLAPSGRRYEQYF. CDR3 bases: TGTGCCAGCAGCTTAGCGCCGAGCGGGAGGAGGTACGAGCAGTACTTC.